This T cell receptor (beta chain) is drawn from a study of response to subunit inactivated influenza vaccine. Of note for this clonotype: As yet, its antigen is unknown.

TCRdb re-called the RT-PCR reads through MiXCR, storing one row per CDR3 protein. The data hold about 530,000 distinct CDR3 sequences, with 12% observed a single time. General observations from the study: There was a suggestion from the authors that each seasonal influenza vaccination recruits few new T cells.

The material was PBMCs from blood, obtained on the day of vaccination. This sequence originates from a man aged 50-60 years who received an inactivated influenza vaccine.

The CDR3 loop reads CASRSSGSWAFEQFF. Here the CDR3 DNA reads TGTGCCAGCAGGTCGTCAGGGTCCTGGGCCTTTGAGCAGTTCTTC. The J gene is TRBJ2-1, the V gene TRBV12-3 or TRBV12-4; the D gene is possibly TRBD1 (5 bases). The V end lost 6 bases, the J end lost 9 bases, and 21 bases lay between the germline ends. The CDR3 contains 15 residues.